This T cell receptor (beta chain) is drawn from a study of blood T cells in healthy people across ages. A sample-barcoded 5' primer and a J-beta primer mix were used in a second PCR of about 6 to 11 cycles. TCRdb ran MiXCR on the 5' RACE reads and lists one entry per CDR3 protein. The table lists about 1.4 million distinct CDR3 sequences, roughly 60% of them singletons. CDR1 is SGHTA, CDR2 FQGNSA, per germline. This CDR3 has 14 residues. Trimming left V 2 bases short and J 0 bases short, with 8 bases between. In the case of this clonotype: Its target is unknown.

Study results and caveats: The study regarded diversity estimates from one million T cells as underestimates. Naive T cell percentage by flow cytometry tracked strongly with beta diversity. Naive CD4+ cell counts and diversity both ran higher in long-lived than in aged donors.

This sequence originates from a man younger than 35 in good health. The sequencing sample was made of blood. This chain links TRBV7-2 with TRBJ2-7, with D unresolved. CDR3 residues: CASSLTVTSYEQYF. The CDR3 DNA sequence: TGTGCCAGCAGCTTAACAGTTACCTCCTACGAGCAGTACTTC.